A selection of T cell receptor beta chains follows, all from one sample in a study of cytomegalovirus exposure and HLA in healthy donors. Clones were sequenced by immunoSEQ multiplex PCR, and TCRdb holds only the in-frame ones, with some missing. The data show some 120,000 clones, with 80% seen just once and roughly 2.5% held by the top ten. Sequenced input: PBMCs. Receptor source: a man under 40 in good health and CMV-seronegative. CDR3s leave out the opening cysteine and the closing phenylalanine or tryptophan.

V gene,CDR3 protein
TRBV6-1,ASSEAGLVYSNQPQH
TRBV4-1,ASSQDSTSVGREQF
TRBV5-1,ASSSYPGQDTGELF
TRBV7-9,ASSLGDGRALADTQY
TRBV11-2,ASSRSWGQGSYEQY
TRBV6-5,ASSYGASGTKNIQY
TRBV21-1,ATHPWGRGRCTEAF
TRBV28,ASRRTGPNQPQH
TRBV9,ASSVARDRDPADTQY
TRBV5-1,ASSLGSDRVLRTEAF
TRBV9,ASSVYSTEGEQF
TRBV19,ASSTSGTSSYNEQF
TRBV19,ASIRTGGEKLF
TRBV6-5,ASSYRTGVDGYT
TRBV7-3,ASSPRDTAETQY
TRBV28,ASLNIGGVVDEQY
TRBV27,ASSLQGRNEQF
TRBV7-9,ASSLSGTYEQY
TRBV5-1,ASSPGLAGEEQF
TRBV5-6,ASSLLGPGQYQETQY
TRBV6-6,ASSQDRVGNQPQH
TRBV12-5,ASGWGVAGWDTQY
TRBV5-1,ASSVAGTGQVYEQY
TRBV27,ASSFPGVGYNEQF
TRBV20-1,SVGSYEQY
TRBV5-1,ASSSILAGDEQY
TRBV6-5,ASSGGRATDTQY
TRBV27,ASSLIGGRGTSGYNEQF
TRBV2,ASSPTLTGHIEQY
TRBV7-2,ASSLAVDTQY
TRBV4-1,ASSRDRGFNEQF